The next 10 T cell receptor beta chains were all read from a single sample in a study of control samples from healthy donors and cancer patients. The table came from immunoSEQ multiplex PCR; TCRdb's copy has only in-frame clones and leaves some out. The sample records 97,000 or so clones, 90% to 95% being singletons. Sequenced material: blood. Receptors originate from a woman aged 18-29 years in good health.

The chain has TRBV9 and TRBJ1-4, with unresolved D. The CDR3 extends over 16 amino acids. Trimming shortened V by 3 bases and J by 0 bases, and 12 bases separated the two germline ends. Looked up from germline, CDR1 is SGDLS and CDR2 is YYNGEE. The CDR3 protein is CASSEAYGATNEKLFF. The CDR3 DNA reads as TGTGCCAGCAGCGAGGCCTATGGGGCAACTAATGAAAAACTGTTTTTT.

The CDR3 region is CASSVGEPYEQYF. The CDR3 region has the DNA TGTGCCAGCAGCGTAGGAGAACCCTACGAGCAGTACTTC. This chain connects TRBV9 to TRBJ2-7; D gene ambiguous. The CDR3 is 13 residues long. In germline, CDR1 is SGDLS, CDR2 YYNGEE. V was shortened by 0 bases and J by 2 bases, with 6 bases between the two germline ends.

The chain is built from TRBV25-1 and TRBJ1-4; no clear D. This CDR3 spans 15 amino acids. V gave up 3 bases and J gave up 0 bases, with 8 bases separating them. Germline CDR1 reads MGHDK; CDR2 reads SYGVNS. This chain's CDR3 is CASSETLATNEKLFF. CDR3 nucleotides: TGTGCCAGCAGTGAGACACTTGCAACTAATGAAAAACTGTTTTTT. Looking up the rest from reference TRBV25-1 and TRBJ1-4 gives the full variable domain: EADIYQTPRYLVIGTGKKITLECSQTMGHDKMYWYQQDPGMELHLIHYSYGVNSTEKGDLSSESTVSRIRTEHFPLTLESARPSHTSQYLCASSETLATNEKLFFGSGTQLSVL.

V and J are TRBV11-3 and TRBJ2-3; D ambiguous. Germline values: CDR1 SGHNT, CDR2 YENEEA. V lost 1 base and J lost 7, with 6 bases in between. This CDR3 region has 12 residues. The CDR3: CASSLAGHTQYF. In DNA form, the CDR3 reads TGTGCCAGCAGCTTAGCAGGCCATACGCAGTATTTT. The variable domain in full, completed from reference TRBV11-3 and TRBJ2-3, reads EAGVVQSPRYKIIEKKQPVAFWCNPISGHNTLYWYLQNLGQGPELLIRYENEEAVDDSQLPKDRFSAERLKGVDSTLKIQPAELGDSAVYLCASSLAGHTQYFGPGTRLTVL.

This chain joins TRBV7-2 and TRBJ1-2; 10 positions agree with TRBD1. Germline trimming cut 2 bases from V and 6 bases from J; bases unmatched to any gene: 6. The V gene's germline CDR1 is SGHTA and CDR2 FQGNSA. The CDR3 has 15 residues. The CDR3 loop is CASSLPGQGLHGYTF. The CDR3 DNA reads TGTGCCAGCAGCTTACCGGGACAGGGGCTTCATGGCTACACCTTC.

The chain links TRBV21-1 to TRBJ2-7; the table's D call, TRBD2, was not checked against the DNA. TRBV21-1 is a pseudogene locus. This CDR3 has 16 amino acids. The CDR3 DNA is TGTGCCAGCAGCAAAGCCCCCAGGACTAGCTCCTACGAGCAGTACTTC. This sequence encodes CASSKAPRTSSYEQYF.

The chain combines TRBV10-3 with TRBJ1-6; 8 nucleotides agree with TRBD1. Germline values: CDR1 ENHRY, CDR2 SYGVKD. V shed 4 bases and J 7 bases; nucleotides not matched to a gene: 6. The CDR3 covers 15 residues. DNA of the CDR3: TGTGCCATCAGTGTCCGGGACAGGACGAATTCACCCCTCCACTTT. The encoded protein is CAISVRDRTNSPLHF.

CDR3 protein: CASSLGGTVRNTF. As DNA, the CDR3 is TGTGCCAGCAGTTTAGGGGGGACAGTAAGGAACACCTTC. This chain links TRBV28 with TRBJ1-2, with 7 bases lining up with TRBD1. The germline V gene has CDR1 MDHEN and CDR2 SYDVKM. The CDR3 contains 13 residues. The J segment lost 12 bases and the V segment lost 2 bases, leaving 9 bases of the junction unmatched.

Details on this clone: At one of its ends the junction is not consistent with the germline gene, which may arise from a read error. The chain couples TRBV7-7 to TRBJ1-1; D is undetermined. Germline CDR1 and CDR2: SSHAT and FNYEAQ (reference sequence). The CDR3 contains 14 residues. The CDR3 sequence: CASSPPDGGTEAFF. Here the CDR3 DNA reads TGTGCTAGCAGCCCCCCAGACGGAGGCACTGAAGCTTTCTTT.

This clone was picked up one time. V gene TRBV6-5 combines with J gene TRBJ1-2; a weak D match, TRBD1 (5 bases). V shed 3 bases and J shed 5 bases, with 13 bases lying between them. The germline CDR1 and CDR2 sequences are MNHEY and SVGAGI. This CDR3 region has 14 residues. The CDR3: CASSYGGTEYGYTF. The CDR3 DNA reads as TGTGCCAGCAGTTATGGGGGGACCGAGTATGGCTACACCTTC.